The 16 T cell receptor beta chains below come from one sample, sequenced in a study of glioma-infiltrating T cells. Using RNA template, CDR3s of TCR alpha and beta were amplified with iRepertoire arm-PCR. In TCRdb, the multiplex PCR reads were re-called with MiXCR into one record per CDR3 protein. This sample has 300,000 to 450,000 distinct CDR3 sequences, with around 45% found just once. Sequenced material: glioma tissue, nonneoplastic brain tissue, or PBMCs (not recorded which). These receptors were taken from a human donor with low-grade glioma or glioblastoma, undergoing nonglioma brain surgery, or in good health (not recorded which).

This CDR3 is CAGAGTIGEQYF. CDR3 nucleotide sequence: TGCGCCGGGGCCGGGACCATCGGCGAGCAGTACTTC. The chain is built from TRBV10-2 and TRBJ2-7, with D perhaps TRBD1 or TRBD2 (5 bases each). Germline assignment: CDR1 WSHSY and CDR2 SAAADI. This CDR3 has 12 amino acids. V was cut by 11 bases and J by 6 bases, with 17 bases left in between.

This clonotype was seen ten or more times. The chain has TRBV6-2 or TRBV6-3 and TRBJ2-7; D not resolved. V shed 2 bases and J shed 7 bases, with 12 bases lying between them. The CDR3 has 13 residues. The germline CDR1 and CDR2 sequences are MNHEY and SVGEGT. Here the CDR3 reads CASSYDLPREQYF. The DNA for the CDR3 is TGTGCCAGCAGTTACGACTTACCCCGGGAGCAGTACTTC.

A note on this clonotype: Possible read error: a much larger clone is one base away. V is TRBV6-1 and J is TRBJ1-5; no firm D call. Germline V lookup: CDR1 MNHNS, CDR2 SASEGT. V shed 6 bases and J shed 0 bases, with 15 bases lying between them. The CDR3 contains 16 residues. In DNA form, the CDR3 reads TGTGCCAGCAGAGGACGGTTGGCGTATAGCAATCAGCCCCAGCATTTT. This encodes CASRGRLAYSNQPQHF.

This clonotype was counted between two and nine times. V gene TRBV6-2 or TRBV6-3 combines with J gene TRBJ2-4; D is unresolved. Trimming pared 0 bases from V and 9 bases from J, leaving 12 bases between. Germline V lookup: CDR1 MNHEY, CDR2 SVGEGT. The CDR3 runs to 14 residues. CDR3 DNA: TGTGCCAGCAGTTACTCTAAAATCGTAACCATTCAGTACTTC. It encodes CASSYSKIVTIQYF.

About this clonotype: The CDR3 does not end in the conserved phenylalanine or tryptophan, so this is likely a read error. The chain uses TRBV24-1 and TRBJ1-3, with unresolved D. This CDR3 spans 14 amino acids. V was clipped by 4 bases and J by 4 bases, with 10 bases between them. Germline V CDR1 and CDR2: KGHDR, SFDVKD. The CDR3 reads CATSDEGDGNTIYL. Written as DNA, the CDR3 is TGTGCCACCAGTGACGAGGGAGACGGAAACACCATATATCTT.

This clonotype occurred many times. This sequence joins TRBV27 and TRBJ1-2; D call uncertain. Between the trimmed V and J ends, which lost 5 bases and 0 bases, there was a span of 13 bases. The CDR3 runs to 15 residues. Looked up from germline, CDR1 is MNHEY and CDR2 is SMNVEV (reference sequence). The CDR3 coding sequence is TGTGCCAGCAGTCTGACATCTACTTCTAACTATGGCTACACCTTC. It specifies CASSLTSTSNYGYTF.

The V call is TRBV19, the J call TRBJ1-6; D is unresolved. V was trimmed by 2 bases and J by 15 bases, leaving 11 bases between them. The CDR3 totals 12 residues. CDR1 LNHDA and CDR2 SQIVND come from the germline V gene (reference sequence). Here the CDR3 DNA reads TGTGCCAGTAGTATAAGCTCCGGGGTCCTCCACTTT. Its translation is CASSISSGVLHF.

This clonotype was found once. This could be a read error, since a much larger clone is one nucleotide away. V is TRBV6-2 or TRBV6-3 and J is TRBJ1-2, with 7 positions matching TRBD1. Germline CDR1 MNHEY, CDR2 SVGEGT. The CDR3 is made up of 15 amino acids. The CDR3 region has the DNA TGTGTCAGCAGTTACTCGCCGACAGGGAGCTATGGCTACACCTTC. It translates to CVSSYSPTGSYGYTF.

The chain joins TRBV19 to TRBJ1-6, with 8 nucleotides matching TRBD1. CDR1 and CDR2 (germline): LNHDA, SQIVND (reference sequence). The CDR3 is 15 residues long. V dropped 5 bases and J dropped 7; count of bases not matched to a gene: 7. CDR3 sequence reads: CASSPGQGYNSPLHF. CDR3 in DNA: TGTGCCAGTAGTCCCGGACAGGGATACAATTCACCCCTCCACTTT.

This clonotype was detected only a few times. V is TRBV4-2 and J is TRBJ2-5, with 9 positions matching TRBD1. Germline values: CDR1 LGHNA, CDR2 YNFKEQ. With 0 bases clipped from V and 0 bases from J, the junction kept 5 bases outside the gene matches. CDR3 length equals 17 residues. In DNA form, the CDR3 reads TGTGCCAGCAGCCAAGAAAGACAGGGGGTGTACCAAGAGACCCAGTACTTC. The encoded protein is CASSQERQGVYQETQYF.

The V call is TRBV4-3, the J call TRBJ1-2; 9 bases align to TRBD1. Germline V gene lookup returns CDR1 LGHNA and CDR2 YSLEER. The CDR3 is 15 residues long. V shed 4 bases and J 2 bases; nucleotides not matched to a gene: 5. The DNA for the CDR3 is TGCGCCAGCAGCCCCGGGACAGGGATGAACTATGGCTACACCTTC. This sequence encodes CASSPGTGMNYGYTF.

This clonotype has just a few counts. The chain links TRBV20-1 to TRBJ2-6; D uncertain. The CDR3 sequence is 16 residues long. In germline, CDR1 is DFQATT, CDR2 SNEGSKA (reference sequence). Trimming pared 0 bases from V and 0 bases from J, leaving 9 bases between. CDR3 sequence: CSARDGRLSGANVLTF. For the CDR3, the DNA is TGCAGTGCTAGAGATGGGCGCCTCTCTGGGGCCAACGTCCTGACTTTC.

The CDR3, as DNA: TGTGCCAGCAGCTTAGCGCAAACAGTCTCCTACGAGCAGTACTTC. Its translation is CASSLAQTVSYEQYF. This sequence joins TRBV7-2 and TRBJ2-7; unclear D gene. CDR3 length: 15 residues. Germline lookup yields CDR1 SGHTA and CDR2 FQGNSA. The V end lost 0 bases, the J end lost 0 bases, and 9 bases lay between the germline ends. The variable domain in full, completed from reference TRBV7-2 and TRBJ2-7, reads GAGVSQSPSNKVTEKGKDVELRCDPISGHTALYWYRQSLGQGLEFLIYFQGNSAPDKSGLPSDRFSAERTGGSVSTLTIQRTQQEDSAVYLCASSLAQTVSYEQYFGPGTRLTVT.

This clonotype was detected only once. Relative to the germline gene, one junction end is altered; a read error may explain this. The rearrangement uses TRBV20-1 and TRBJ1-1; 7 bases map to TRBD1. This CDR3 contains 14 residues. Germline V gives CDR1 DFQATT, CDR2 SNEGSKA (reference sequence). CDR3: CSARETGEWNETFF. CDR3 DNA sequence: TGCAGTGCTAGGGAAACAGGGGAATGGAATGAAACTTTCTTT.

To note about this clonotype: Given a much more abundant clone one base away, this may be a read error. The conserved closing phenylalanine or tryptophan is absent in this CDR3, likely reflecting a read error. The V call is TRBV15, the J call TRBJ2-7; no clear D gene. CDR3 length: 14 residues. Germline V gene sequence: CDR1 LNHNV, CDR2 YYDKDF (reference sequence). V gave up 0 bases and J gave up 4 bases, with 10 bases separating them. The chain's CDR3 is CATSREGSQYEQYL. CDR3 sequence (DNA): TGTGCCACCAGCAGAGAAGGGTCACAGTACGAGCAGTACCTC.

There are a few counts of this clonotype. J is TRBJ1-6 and V is TRBV7-6; D perhaps matches TRBD1 (5 bases). The germline gives CDR1 SGHVS, CDR2 FNYEAQ. V was pared by 0 bases and J by 8 bases, with 17 bases between. This CDR3 has 17 residues. CDR3 amino acids: CASSLAQIGDGDSPLHF. CDR3 bases: TGTGCCAGCAGCTTAGCGCAAATAGGGGACGGAGATTCACCCCTCCACTTT.